This passage covers 5 T cell receptor beta chains from one sample sequenced in a study of CD8+ T cells in alopecia areata. Reverse transcription of extracted RNA yielded cDNA, which provided the sequencing template. Profiled with immunoSEQ multiplex PCR; TCRdb holds only in-frame clones, not every one. The table shows around 250,000 clones, with under 70% occurring only once. Sequences were derived from CD4+ T cells sorted from blood, sampled at week 0. All receptors derive from a human donor with alopecia areata.

The chain is built from TRBV29-1 and TRBJ2-5; D remains unclear. The V end lost 4 bases, the J end lost 1 base, and 1 base lay between the germline ends. There are 10 residues in the CDR3. Germline lookup yields CDR1 SQVTM and CDR2 ANQGSEA. The CDR3 spells CSVAQETQYF. The CDR3, as DNA: TGCAGCGTTGCCCAAGAGACCCAGTACTTC.

The genes are TRBV11-3 and TRBJ2-1, with D unresolved. CDR1 is SGHNT, CDR2 YENEEA, per germline. Trimming left V 2 bases short and J 3 bases short, with 8 bases between. The CDR3 runs to 14 residues. CDR3 sequence: CASSLSASYNEQFF. DNA for the CDR3: TGTGCCAGCAGCTTATCAGCCAGCTACAATGAGCAGTTCTTC. The complete variable domain, with remaining parts taken from reference TRBV11-3 and TRBJ2-1, reads EAGVVQSPRYKIIEKKQPVAFWCNPISGHNTLYWYLQNLGQGPELLIRYENEEAVDDSQLPKDRFSAERLKGVDSTLKIQPAELGDSAVYLCASSLSASYNEQFFGPGTRLTVL.

V is TRBV7-2 and J is TRBJ2-2; D not certain. The CDR3 loop spans 15 amino acids. V lost 0 bases and J lost 5, with 10 bases in between. In germline, CDR1 is SGHTA, CDR2 FQGNSA. CDR3 coding DNA: TGTGCCAGCAGCTTAGCTCCGGGTTTGACCGGGGAGCTGTTTTTT. Protein sequence: CASSLAPGLTGELFF.

The chain couples TRBV29-1 to TRBJ2-1; D is possibly TRBD2 (7 bases). V lost 0 bases to trimming and J lost 5 bases, with 14 bases between them. Germline V gene sequence: CDR1 SQVTM, CDR2 ANQGSEA. The CDR3 covers 15 residues. The CDR3 DNA reads TGCAGCGTTGAAGATCGGCGGGGGCAGAACAATGAGCAGTTCTTC. It yields the protein CSVEDRRGQNNEQFF.

V and J are TRBV7-9 and TRBJ2-6; D is undetermined. Deletions cut 4 bases from V and 2 bases from J, with 12 bases between. The CDR3 spans 16 residues. Germline loops: CDR1 SEHNR, CDR2 FQNEAQ (reference sequence). The CDR3 is CASSSRRIAGANVLTF. Written as DNA, the CDR3 is TGTGCCAGCAGCTCACGAAGGATTGCTGGGGCCAACGTCCTGACTTTC.